The clone carrying this TCR beta chain was seen a handful of times. What it binds is not known. These data are taken from a study of response to subunit inactivated influenza vaccine. Study results and caveats: That few new T cells are recruited by each seasonal influenza vaccination was the authors' suggestion.

CDR1 is SGHRS, CDR2 YFSETQ, per germline. Trimming removed 0 bases at V and 8 bases at J, with 15 bases between. The CDR3 has 14 residues. TCRdb re-derived calls from the RT-PCR reads in MiXCR, one entry per CDR3 protein. Of approximately 500,000 distinct CDR3 sequences listed, roughly 13% are singletons. Here the sequenced sample was PBMCs from blood, taken roughly 46 days after vaccination. This sequence joins TRBV5-1 and TRBJ2-7; D not resolved. The clonotype originates from a man over 45 who received an inactivated influenza vaccine. The CDR3 loop is CASSLVTASLQQYF. The DNA for the CDR3 is TGCGCCAGCAGCTTGGTAACAGCATCCCTTCAGCAGTACTTC.